This T cell receptor (beta chain) was recorded in a study of technical replicates of blood from a handful of donors. Repertoires were generated with immunoSEQ multiplex PCR, while TCRdb's copy carries only in-frame clones and drops some. The sample lists tens of thousands of clones; about 91% were seen once. Germline V CDR1 and CDR2: PRHDT, FYEKMQ (reference sequence). With V trimmed by 1 base and J by 2 bases, 5 bases remained unmatched. This CDR3 is 16 amino acids long. The rearrangement links TRBV13 to TRBJ2-7; 10 bases agree with TRBD1. What was sequenced was T cells isolated from PBMCs. The sequence derives from a human donor in good health. CDR3 bases: TGTGCCAGCAGCTTAGTTACGGACAGGGGGACCTACGAGCAGTACTTC. Translation: CASSLVTDRGTYEQYF. Looking up the rest from reference TRBV13 and TRBJ2-7 gives the full variable domain: AAGVIQSPRHLIKEKRETATLKCYPIPRHDTVYWYQQGPGQDPQFLISFYEKMQSDKGSIPDRFSAQQFSDYHSELNMSSLELGDSALYFCASSLVTDRGTYEQYFGPGTRLTVT.